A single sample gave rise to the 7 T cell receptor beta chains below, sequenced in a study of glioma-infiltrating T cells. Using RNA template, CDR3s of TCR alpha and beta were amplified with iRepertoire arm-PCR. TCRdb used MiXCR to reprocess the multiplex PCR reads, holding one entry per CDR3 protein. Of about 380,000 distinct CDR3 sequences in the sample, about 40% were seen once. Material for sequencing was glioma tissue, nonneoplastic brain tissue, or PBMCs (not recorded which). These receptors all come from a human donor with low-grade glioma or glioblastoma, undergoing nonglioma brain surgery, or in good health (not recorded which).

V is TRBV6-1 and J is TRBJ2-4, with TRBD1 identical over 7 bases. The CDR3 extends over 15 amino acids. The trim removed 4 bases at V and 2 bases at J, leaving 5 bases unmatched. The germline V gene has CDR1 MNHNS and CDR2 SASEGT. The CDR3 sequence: CASSGYRGPKNIQYF. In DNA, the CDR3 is TGTGCCAGCAGTGGGTACAGGGGTCCCAAAAACATTCAGTACTTC.

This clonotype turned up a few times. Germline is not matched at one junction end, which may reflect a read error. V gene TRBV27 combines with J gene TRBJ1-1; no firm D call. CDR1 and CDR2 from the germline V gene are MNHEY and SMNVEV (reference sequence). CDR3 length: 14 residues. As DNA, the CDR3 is TGTGCCATCAGTCAGACAAGCATGAACACTGAAGCTTTCTTT. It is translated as CAISQTSMNTEAFF.

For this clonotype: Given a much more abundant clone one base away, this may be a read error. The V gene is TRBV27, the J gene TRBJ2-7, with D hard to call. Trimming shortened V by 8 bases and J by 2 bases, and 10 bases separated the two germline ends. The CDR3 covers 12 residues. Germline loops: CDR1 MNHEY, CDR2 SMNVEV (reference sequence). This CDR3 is CASGSRTYEQYF. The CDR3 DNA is TGTGCCAGCGGTTCTAGAACCTACGAGCAGTACTTC.

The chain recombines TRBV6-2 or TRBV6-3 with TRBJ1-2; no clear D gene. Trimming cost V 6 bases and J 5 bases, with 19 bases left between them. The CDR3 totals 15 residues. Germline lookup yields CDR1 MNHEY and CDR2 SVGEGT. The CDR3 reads CASSRAGSRVYGYTF. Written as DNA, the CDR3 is TGTGCCAGCAGCCGCGCGGGATCGCGAGTGTATGGCTACACCTTC.

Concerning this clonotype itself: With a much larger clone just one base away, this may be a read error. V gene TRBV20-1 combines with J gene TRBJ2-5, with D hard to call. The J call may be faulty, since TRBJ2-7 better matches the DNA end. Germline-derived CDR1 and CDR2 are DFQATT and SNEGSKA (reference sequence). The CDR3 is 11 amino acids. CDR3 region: CSARPPPEQYF. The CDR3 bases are TGCAGTGCTAGACCCCCCCCCGAGCAGTACTTC.

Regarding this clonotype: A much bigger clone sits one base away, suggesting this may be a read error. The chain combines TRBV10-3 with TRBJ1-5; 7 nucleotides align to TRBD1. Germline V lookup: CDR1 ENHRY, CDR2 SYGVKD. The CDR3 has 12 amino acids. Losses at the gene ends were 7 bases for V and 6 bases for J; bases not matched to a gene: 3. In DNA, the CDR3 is TGTGCCATCATCCGGGACAGTCAGCCCCAGCATTTT. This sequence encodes CAIIRDSQPQHF.

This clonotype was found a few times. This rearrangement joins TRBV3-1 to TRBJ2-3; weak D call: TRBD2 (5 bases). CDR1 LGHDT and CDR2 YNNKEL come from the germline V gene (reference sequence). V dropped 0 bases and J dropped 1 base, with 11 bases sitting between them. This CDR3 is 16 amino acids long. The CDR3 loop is CASSQDWRFGTDTQYF. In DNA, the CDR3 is TGTGCCAGCAGCCAAGATTGGAGGTTTGGCACAGATACGCAGTATTTT.